Following are 25 T cell receptor beta chains from one sample sequenced in a study of CD8 T cells in Susac syndrome. With random hexamers, reverse transcription was performed on about 0.45 to 1 ug of RNA. TCRdb recomputed calls from the immunoSEQ multiplex PCR reads with MiXCR, one row per CDR3 protein. The sample lists 150,000 or so distinct CDR3 sequences; approximately 96% were seen once. Input material: CD8+ T cells from PBMCs. Source of these receptors: a human donor with multiple sclerosis.

V and J are TRBV9 and TRBJ2-7; D call uncertain. The germline V gene encodes CDR1 SGDLS and CDR2 YYNGEE. CDR3 length: 14 amino acids. Trimming removed 5 bases from V and 3 bases from J, with 15 bases in between. The CDR3 nucleotides are TGTGCCAGCAGTCCAAAGGTACAGAGCTACGAGCAGTACTTC. Residues: CASSPKVQSYEQYF.

The genes are TRBV29-1 and TRBJ2-7; D might be TRBD1 (5 bases). Germline CDR1 is SQVTM and CDR2 is ANQGSEA. CDR3 length equals 16 residues. Trimming cost V 7 bases and J 1 base, with 23 bases left between them. The DNA of the CDR3 is TGCAGCGGCCTGATCAGGACACTCCATCAATCCTACGAGCAGTACTTC. Translated, it gives CSGLIRTLHQSYEQYF.

CDR3 coding DNA: TGTGCCAGCAGCTTGAGTACGAATCCCTACGAGCAGTACTTC. It encodes CASSLSTNPYEQYF. This chain links TRBV5-4 with TRBJ2-7; D is unresolved. V lost 1 base to trimming and J lost 2 bases, with 10 bases between them. Germline CDR1 reads SGHNT; CDR2 reads YYREEE (reference sequence). The CDR3 is 14 residues long.

J is TRBJ2-1 and V is TRBV20-1; tentatively, D is TRBD1 or TRBD2 (6 bases each). V lost 3 bases to trimming and J lost 9 bases, with 12 bases between them. The CDR3 extends over 12 amino acids. In germline, CDR1 is DFQATT, CDR2 SNEGSKA (reference sequence). The CDR3 is CSASVGGTEQFF. DNA of the CDR3: TGCAGTGCTAGCGTGGGGGGCACTGAGCAGTTCTTC.

The chain couples TRBV27 to TRBJ1-2; D is perhaps TRBD1 (5 bases). Trimming pared 6 bases from V and 8 bases from J, leaving 22 bases between. Germline V CDR1 and CDR2: MNHEY, SMNVEV (reference sequence). The CDR3 is made up of 15 amino acids. The CDR3 spells CASSYRRGDPGGYTF. The CDR3 DNA reads as TGTGCCAGCAGCTATAGGCGGGGGGACCCCGGAGGCTACACCTTC.

The rearrangement links TRBV7-8 to TRBJ1-5; D is possibly TRBD1 (6 bases). The germline V gene has CDR1 SGHVS and CDR2 FQNEAQ. The CDR3 extends over 15 amino acids. V lost 1 base, J lost 7 bases, and 14 bases lay in between. As DNA, the CDR3 is TGTGCCAGCAGCTTAGGCCAGGGGAGAGGACAGCCCCAGCATTTT. Amino acid sequence: CASSLGQGRGQPQHF.

The J gene is TRBJ2-7, the V gene TRBV4-3; the D gene is possibly TRBD1 (6 bases). Germline CDR1 is LGHNA and CDR2 is YSLEER. The CDR3 has 14 residues. Trimming cost V 0 bases and J 5 bases, with 11 bases left between them. CDR3 in amino acids: CASSQDSRGHEQYF. CDR3 bases: TGCGCCAGCAGCCAAGATTCCAGGGGCCACGAGCAGTACTTC.

This sequence joins TRBV28 and TRBJ2-1, with a tentative D call TRBD1 (6 bases). V was shortened by 1 base and J by 4 bases, with 8 bases between the two germline ends. The CDR3 length is 14 residues. Per the germline V gene, CDR1 is MDHEN and CDR2 is SYDVKM. The CDR3 DNA reads TGTGCCAGCAGTTTATTACAGGGATACAATGAGCAGTTCTTC. Amino acid sequence: CASSLLQGYNEQFF.

The J gene is TRBJ2-7, the V gene TRBV27; the match to TRBD1 covers 7 bases. CDR1 is MNHEY, CDR2 SMNVEV, per germline (reference sequence). This CDR3 contains 14 residues. The J segment lost 2 bases and the V segment lost 4 bases, leaving 5 bases of the junction unmatched. The CDR3 DNA reads TGTGCCAGCAGTTCGGCAGGGGGTACCTACGAGCAGTACTTC. Its translation is CASSSAGGTYEQYF.

A few counts support this clonotype. The chain links TRBV30 to TRBJ1-2, with D maybe TRBD1 (5 bases). V lost 0 bases, J lost 6 bases, and 11 bases lay in between. Per germline, CDR1 GTSNPN and CDR2 SVGIG (reference sequence). There are 13 residues in the CDR3. The CDR3 sequence is CAWSVGQGDGYTF. CDR3 nucleotides: TGTGCCTGGAGTGTAGGTCAGGGAGATGGCTACACCTTC.

The chain carries TRBV29-1 and TRBJ2-3; 9 bases are shared with TRBD1. Trimming at V came to 7 bases and at J to 3 bases, leaving 11 bases not matched to a gene. The germline CDR1 and CDR2 sequences are SQVTM and ANQGSEA. The CDR3 is 15 amino acids. The CDR3 protein is CSAPRTGALTDTQYF. CDR3 nucleotides: TGCAGCGCTCCTCGGACAGGGGCATTGACAGATACGCAGTATTTT.

V gene TRBV5-4 combines with J gene TRBJ2-7; either TRBD1 or TRBD2 may fit D (5 bases each). V was trimmed by 4 bases and J by 7 bases, leaving 18 bases between them. The germline V gene encodes CDR1 SGHNT and CDR2 YYREEE (reference sequence). The length of the CDR3 is 14 residues. In nucleotides, the CDR3 is TGTGCCAGCAGCCCCGAGCCCGGGGCAGGGGAGCAGTACTTC. Encoded protein: CASSPEPGAGEQYF. The whole variable domain, remainder taken from reference TRBV5-4 and TRBJ2-7, is ETGVTQSPTHLIKTRGQQVTLRCSSQSGHNTVSWYQQALGQGPQFIFQYYREEENGRGNFPPRFSGLQFPNYSSELNVNALELDDSALYLCASSPEPGAGEQYFGPGTRLTVT.

The chain is built from TRBV19 and TRBJ2-1; D uncertain. From germline, CDR1 is LNHDA and CDR2 SQIVND (reference sequence). The CDR3 sequence is 14 residues long. V was pared by 7 bases and J by 2 bases, with 12 bases between. CDR3 sequence reads: CASTHSLTYNEQFF. In nucleotides, the CDR3 is TGTGCCAGTACGCACAGTCTTACCTACAATGAGCAGTTCTTC.

A single count supports this clonotype. V gene TRBV27 combines with J gene TRBJ2-1; D is possibly TRBD1 (5 bases). This CDR3 is built from 17 residues. The V gene lost 7 bases and the J gene lost 2 bases, with 21 bases spanning the gap. The germline V gene has CDR1 MNHEY and CDR2 SMNVEV (reference sequence). The CDR3 region is CASMGYRTGRTYNEQFF. CDR3 nucleotide sequence: TGTGCCAGCATGGGGTACCGAACAGGCCGGACCTACAATGAGCAGTTCTTC.

The V call is TRBV9, the J call TRBJ2-2; 7 bases fit TRBD1. The germline CDR1 and CDR2 sequences are SGDLS and YYNGEE. The CDR3 is made up of 17 amino acids. Losses at the gene ends were 0 bases for V and 1 base for J; bases not matched to a gene: 6. DNA for the CDR3: TGTGCCAGCAGCGTAGCTACTCGGACAGGGAACACCGGGGAGCTGTTTTTT. It is translated as CASSVATRTGNTGELFF.

V is TRBV7-9 and J is TRBJ2-7, with 13 nucleotides matching TRBD2. Per the germline V gene, CDR1 is SEHNR and CDR2 is FQNEAQ (reference sequence). Losses at the gene ends were 5 bases for V and 1 base for J; bases not matched to a gene: 14. The CDR3 has 19 amino acids. The CDR3: CASSPGTSGASFRSYEQYF. CDR3 nucleotide sequence: TGTGCCAGCAGCCCCGGGACTAGCGGGGCCTCTTTTCGTTCCTACGAGCAGTACTTC. The whole variable domain, filled in from reference TRBV7-9 and TRBJ2-7, reads DTGVSQNPRHKITKRGQNVTFRCDPISEHNRLYWYRQTLGQGPEFLTYFQNEAQLEKSRLLSDRFSAERPKGSFSTLEIQRTEQGDSAMYLCASSPGTSGASFRSYEQYFGPGTRLTVT.

The gene calls are TRBV12-3 or TRBV12-4 and TRBJ1-2; no clear D gene. CDR3 size: 16 residues. The V end lost 3 bases, the J end lost 1 base, and 15 bases lay between the germline ends. The CDR3 sequence: CASSFNWGNLNYGYTF. The CDR3, as DNA: TGTGCCAGCAGTTTTAATTGGGGAAATCTTAACTATGGCTACACCTTC.

This clonotype came up once. CDR3 residues: CASSQDLRVNTEAFF. The CDR3 nucleotides read TGTGCCAGCAGCCAAGATCTAAGGGTGAACACTGAAGCTTTCTTT. The V gene is TRBV3-1, the J gene TRBJ1-1; no firm D call. V lost 0 bases to trimming and J lost 0 bases, with 8 bases between them. The CDR3 covers 15 residues. Looked up from germline, CDR1 is LGHDT and CDR2 is YNNKEL (reference sequence).

The chain has TRBV30 and TRBJ1-4; 11 nucleotides match TRBD1. Germline assignment: CDR1 GTSNPN and CDR2 SVGIG (reference sequence). The CDR3 has 15 residues. After removal of 4 bases from V and 7 bases from J, the junction contained 8 bases not matched to a gene. CDR3 coding DNA: TGTGCCTGGACCCCCCTCGGGACAGGGGGTGAAAAACTGTTTTTT. Protein product: CAWTPLGTGGEKLFF.

The rearrangement joins TRBV7-9 to TRBJ2-6; maybe TRBD1 (5 bases). CDR1 is SEHNR, CDR2 FQNEAQ, per germline (reference sequence). This CDR3 has 15 residues. V was shortened by 6 bases and J by 1 base, with 10 bases between the two germline ends. CDR3 region: CASRVSGSGANVLTF. The CDR3 DNA reads TGTGCCAGCAGGGTCTCAGGGTCTGGGGCCAACGTCCTGACTTTC.

This chain connects TRBV6-5 to TRBJ1-2; TRBD1 matches at 9 bases. V lost 4 bases to trimming and J lost 7 bases; unmatched junction nucleotides: 1. The germline CDR1 and CDR2 sequences are MNHEY and SVGAGI. CDR3 size: 12 residues. CDR3 protein: CASSWGQGGYTF. The CDR3 DNA sequence: TGTGCCAGCAGTTGGGGACAGGGTGGCTACACCTTC.

This chain connects TRBV25-1 to TRBJ1-2, with 7 nucleotides matching TRBD1. This CDR3 is built from 16 residues. Germline CDR1 reads MGHDK; CDR2 reads SYGVNS. Germline trimming cut 0 bases from V and 4 bases from J; bases unmatched to any gene: 8. The CDR3 here is CASSEYRDSVIYGYTF. The DNA of the CDR3 is TGTGCCAGCAGTGAATACAGGGACAGCGTAATCTATGGCTACACCTTC.

The chain combines TRBV25-1 with TRBJ2-2, with 9 bases matching TRBD1. In germline, CDR1 is MGHDK, CDR2 SYGVNS. The CDR3 consists of 15 residues. With 6 bases clipped from V and 6 bases from J, the junction kept 8 bases outside the gene matches. In DNA, the CDR3 is TGTGCCAGCAGGGGAACAGGGGGCTTGTCCGGGGAGCTGTTTTTT. It codes for CASRGTGGLSGELFF.

The chain employs TRBV20-1 and TRBJ1-1; D may be TRBD1 (6 bases). Germline CDR1 reads DFQATT; CDR2 reads SNEGSKA (reference sequence). The CDR3 runs 13 residues. V was trimmed by 0 bases and J by 4 bases, leaving 9 bases between them. The CDR3 nucleotides are TGCAGTGCTAGAGAGGGGGCCGGCACTGAAGCTTTCTTT. Encoded protein: CSAREGAGTEAFF.

This chain joins TRBV20-1 and TRBJ1-2, with unresolved D. V lost 3 bases to trimming and J lost 8 bases, with 19 bases between them. Germline-derived CDR1 and CDR2 are DFQATT and SNEGSKA (reference sequence). This CDR3 is built from 14 residues. The CDR3 DNA is TGCAGTGCTAGGGGGAACCCAGACATTAGCGGCTACACCTTC. Its translation: CSARGNPDISGYTF.